This TCR beta chain was recorded in a study of cytomegalovirus exposure and HLA in healthy donors. Worth noting for this clone: As yet, its antigen is unknown.

General observations from the study: Later genetic work tied a missense DCLRE1C variant to beta-chain V and J trimming.

The CDR3 covers 12 residues. Germline CDR1 and CDR2: GTSNPN and SVGIG (reference sequence). The PCR contained 60 Vbeta and 13 Jbeta primers. The protocol was immunoSEQ multiplex PCR, while the TCRdb copy is restricted to in-frame clones and leaves out a portion. This sample carries 200,000 to 250,000 clones, approximately 84% of them seen once, and the ten largest clones take more than 0.5%. This TCR was sampled from a woman aged 40 to 55 in good health and CMV-seronegative. Material for sequencing was PBMCs. The V and J genes are TRBV30 and TRBJ2-5, with a weak D call TRBD2 (6 bases). The DNA end is a closer match to TRBJ2-7, so the J assignment may be wrong. CDR3: CAWSPGRYEQYF. For the CDR3, the DNA is TGTGCCTGGAGTCCCGGGAGATACGAGCAGTACTTC.